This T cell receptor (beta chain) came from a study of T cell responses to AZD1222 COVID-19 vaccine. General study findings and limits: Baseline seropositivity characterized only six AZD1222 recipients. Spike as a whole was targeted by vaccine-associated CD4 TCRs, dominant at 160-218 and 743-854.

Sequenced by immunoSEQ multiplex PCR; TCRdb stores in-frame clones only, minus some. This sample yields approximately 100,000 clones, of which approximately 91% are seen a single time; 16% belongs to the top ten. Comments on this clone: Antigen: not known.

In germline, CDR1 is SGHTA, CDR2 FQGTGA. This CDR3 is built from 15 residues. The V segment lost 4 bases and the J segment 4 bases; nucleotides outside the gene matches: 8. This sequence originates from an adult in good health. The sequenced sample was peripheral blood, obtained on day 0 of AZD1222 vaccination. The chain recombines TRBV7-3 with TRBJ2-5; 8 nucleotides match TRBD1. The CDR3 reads CASSSSGQGRETQYF. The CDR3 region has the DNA TGTGCCAGCAGCTCATCAGGACAGGGACGAGAGACCCAGTACTTC.